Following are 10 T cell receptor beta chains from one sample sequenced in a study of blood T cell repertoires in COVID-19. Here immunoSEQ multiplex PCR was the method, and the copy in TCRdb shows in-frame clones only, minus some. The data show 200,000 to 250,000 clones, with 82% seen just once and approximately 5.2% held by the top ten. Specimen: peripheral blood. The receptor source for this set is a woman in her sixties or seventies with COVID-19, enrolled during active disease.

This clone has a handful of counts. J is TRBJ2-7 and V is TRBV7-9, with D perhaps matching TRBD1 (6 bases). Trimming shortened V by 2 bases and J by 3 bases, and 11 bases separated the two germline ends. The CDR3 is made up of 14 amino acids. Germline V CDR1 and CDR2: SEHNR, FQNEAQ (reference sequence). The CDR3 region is CASSLKGHNYEQYF. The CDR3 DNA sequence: TGTGCCAGCAGCTTAAAGGGACACAACTACGAGCAGTACTTC.

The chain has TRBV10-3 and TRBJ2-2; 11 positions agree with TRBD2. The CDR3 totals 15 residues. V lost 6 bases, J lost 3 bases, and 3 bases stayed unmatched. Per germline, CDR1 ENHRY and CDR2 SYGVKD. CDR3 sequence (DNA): TGTGCCATCAGAAATAGCGGGAGGGACACCGGGGAGCTGTTTTTT. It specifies CAIRNSGRDTGELFF.

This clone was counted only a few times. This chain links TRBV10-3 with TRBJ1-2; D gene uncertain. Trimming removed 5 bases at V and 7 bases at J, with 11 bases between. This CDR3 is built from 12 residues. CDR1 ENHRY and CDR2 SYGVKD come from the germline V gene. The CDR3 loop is CAISSTRGGYTF. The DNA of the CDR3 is TGTGCCATCAGTTCCACCAGAGGTGGCTACACCTTC.

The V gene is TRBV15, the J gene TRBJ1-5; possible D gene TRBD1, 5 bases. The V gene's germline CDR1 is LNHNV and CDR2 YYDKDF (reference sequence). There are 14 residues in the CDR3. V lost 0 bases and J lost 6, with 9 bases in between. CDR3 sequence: CATSREGGPQPQHF. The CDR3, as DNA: TGTGCCACCAGCAGAGAGGGGGGTCCTCAGCCCCAGCATTTT.

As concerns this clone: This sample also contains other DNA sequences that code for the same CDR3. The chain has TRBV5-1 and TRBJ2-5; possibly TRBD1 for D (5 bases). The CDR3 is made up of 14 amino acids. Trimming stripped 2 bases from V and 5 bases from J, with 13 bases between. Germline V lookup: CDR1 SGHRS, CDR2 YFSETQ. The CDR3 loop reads CASSLGQVGETQYF. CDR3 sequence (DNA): TGCGCCAGCAGCTTAGGACAAGTCGGGGAGACCCAGTACTTC.

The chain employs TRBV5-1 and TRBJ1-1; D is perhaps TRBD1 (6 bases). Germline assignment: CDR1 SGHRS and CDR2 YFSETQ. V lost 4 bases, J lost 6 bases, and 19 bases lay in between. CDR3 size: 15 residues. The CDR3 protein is CASSGGRGLGAEAFF. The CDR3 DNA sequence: TGCGCCAGCAGCGGCGGCAGGGGTTTAGGCGCTGAAGCTTTCTTT.

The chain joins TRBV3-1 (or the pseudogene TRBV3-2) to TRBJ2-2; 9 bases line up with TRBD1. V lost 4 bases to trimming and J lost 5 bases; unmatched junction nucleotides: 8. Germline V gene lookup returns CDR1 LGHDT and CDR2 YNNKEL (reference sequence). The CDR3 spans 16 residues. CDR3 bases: TGTGCCAGCAGCCCACAGGGGGCCACGGCGACCGGGGAGCTGTTTTTT. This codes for CASSPQGATATGELFF.

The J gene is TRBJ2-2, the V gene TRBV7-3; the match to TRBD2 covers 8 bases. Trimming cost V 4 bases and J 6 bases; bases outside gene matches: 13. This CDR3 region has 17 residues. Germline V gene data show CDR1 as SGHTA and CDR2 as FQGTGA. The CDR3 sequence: CASSSAGGRLVPGELFF. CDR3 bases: TGTGCCAGCAGCTCCGCGGGAGGCCGCCTAGTTCCCGGGGAGCTGTTTTTT.

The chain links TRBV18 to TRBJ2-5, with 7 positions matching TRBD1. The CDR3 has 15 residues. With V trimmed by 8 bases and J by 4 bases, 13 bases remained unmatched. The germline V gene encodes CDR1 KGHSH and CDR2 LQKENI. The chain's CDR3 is CASLPGTVLAETQYF. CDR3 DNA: TGTGCCAGCCTACCCGGGACAGTTCTTGCAGAGACCCAGTACTTC.

The CDR3 DNA reads TGCGCCAGCAGGCAACCGGGTAGGGGGCAGCGTGGCTACACCTTC. Residues: CASRQPGRGQRGYTF. The chain carries TRBV4-1 and TRBJ1-2; 7 bases fit TRBD1. The V and J ends lost 6 bases and 7 bases, in that order; junction bases with no gene match: 14. The CDR3 runs 15 residues. CDR1 and CDR2 (germline): MGHRA, YSYEKL.